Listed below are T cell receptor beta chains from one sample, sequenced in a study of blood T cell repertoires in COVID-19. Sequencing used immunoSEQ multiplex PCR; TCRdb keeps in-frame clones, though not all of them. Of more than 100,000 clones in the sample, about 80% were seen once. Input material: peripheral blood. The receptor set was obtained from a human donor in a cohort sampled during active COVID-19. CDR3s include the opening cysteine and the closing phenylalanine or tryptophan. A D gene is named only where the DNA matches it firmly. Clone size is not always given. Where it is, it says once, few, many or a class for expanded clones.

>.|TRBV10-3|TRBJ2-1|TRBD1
TGTGCCACCTCGGGACAGGGAAATGAGCAGTTCTTC
CATSGQGNEQFF
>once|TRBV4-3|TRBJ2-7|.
TGCGCCAGCAGCCAAGGTATTAGCAACGAGCAGTACTTC
CASSQGISNEQYF
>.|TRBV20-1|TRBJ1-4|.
TGCAGTGCCCTCGAGGAAAAACTGTTTTTT
CSALEEKLFF
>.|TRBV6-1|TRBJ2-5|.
TGTGCCAGCAGTGACGGGTTTAGAGAGACCCAGTACTTC
CASSDGFRETQYF
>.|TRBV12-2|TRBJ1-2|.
TGTGCAAGTCGCTCGGACAGGGGGCATGATCCTAACTATGGCTACACCTTC
CASRSDRGHDPNYGYTF
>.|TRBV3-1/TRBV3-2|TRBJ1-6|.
TGTGCCAGCAGCGCGGGGGGGGGTTCACCCCTCCACTTT
CASSAGGGSPLHF
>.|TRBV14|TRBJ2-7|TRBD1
TGTGCCAGCAGCCCCCCAGGACAGGGCCGGTACGAGCAGTACTTC
CASSPPGQGRYEQYF
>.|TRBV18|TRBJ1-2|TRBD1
TGTGCCAGCTCACCGGCGGACAGGGCAGAGGGCTACACCTTC
CASSPADRAEGYTF
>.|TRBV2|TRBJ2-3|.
TGTGCCAGCAGTAACGAACAGGGTTCAGATACGCAGTATTTT
CASSNEQGSDTQYF
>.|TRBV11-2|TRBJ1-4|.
TGTGCCAGCAGCGCCGGACTAGGGGCTAATGAAAAACTGTTTTTT
CASSAGLGANEKLFF
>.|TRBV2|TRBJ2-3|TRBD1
TGTGCCAGCAGCCAGGACAGGGGCCCAGATACGCAGTATTTT
CASSQDRGPDTQYF
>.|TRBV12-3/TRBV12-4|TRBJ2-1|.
TGTGCCAGCACTCACGGGGCCTACAATGAGCAGTTCTTC
CASTHGAYNEQFF
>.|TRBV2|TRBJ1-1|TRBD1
TGTGCCAGCAAAACCGACAGGGTTAACACTGAAGCTTTCTTT
CASKTDRVNTEAFF
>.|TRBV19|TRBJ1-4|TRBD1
TGTGCCAGCGGGGAAGGACAGGAAAACTACTGGGTTGGGAAACTGTTTTTT
CASGEGQENYWVGKLFF
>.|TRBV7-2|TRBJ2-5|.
TGTGCCAGCAAGGACTATTTGCAAGAGACCCAGTACTTC
CASKDYLQETQYF
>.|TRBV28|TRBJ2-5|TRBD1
TGTGCCAGCAGGAACACAGGGGCGGTCAAGACCCAGTACTTC
CASRNTGAVKTQYF
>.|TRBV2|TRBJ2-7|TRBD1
TGTGCCAGCAGTGAAGCAGGGGACAGGGGTTACGAGCAGTACTTC
CASSEAGDRGYEQYF
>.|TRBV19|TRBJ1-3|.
TGTGCCAGTAGTAATAGTGTCTCTGGAAACACCATATATTTT
CASSNSVSGNTIYF
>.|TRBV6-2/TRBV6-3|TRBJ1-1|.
TGTGCCAGCAGTTACGAAGGCAGGGCAGGAGGGTTCCGAACTGAAGCTTTCTTT
CASSYEGRAGGFRTEAFF
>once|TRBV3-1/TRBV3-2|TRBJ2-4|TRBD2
TGTGCCAGCAGCCATAGCGGGGGAGGGGCCAAAAACATTCAGTACTTC
CASSHSGGGAKNIQYF
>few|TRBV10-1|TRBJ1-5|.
TGCGCCAGCAGTGACCATAAGGGGATCAATCAGCCCCAGCATTTT
CASSDHKGINQPQHF
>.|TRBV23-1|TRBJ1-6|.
TGCGCCAGCAGTCATAACCCGCCCCGTAGCTCCTATAATTCACCCCTCCACTTT
CASSHNPPRSSYNSPLHF
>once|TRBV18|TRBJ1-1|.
TGTGCCAGCTCACCCAAACAGGGGAACACTGAAGCTTTCTTT
CASSPKQGNTEAFF
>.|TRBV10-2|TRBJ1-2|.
TGCGCCAGCAGTGATTCGTCAGGGCGAGGCTACACCTTC
CASSDSSGRGYTF
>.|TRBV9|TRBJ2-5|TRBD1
TGTGCCAGCAGCACTACAGGGGTAACGGGAGAGACCCAGTACTTC
CASSTTGVTGETQYF
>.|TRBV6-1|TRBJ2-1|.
TGTGCCAGCAGTGAACGTGGCCGAGGGGGCAATGAGCAGTTCTTC
CASSERGRGGNEQFF
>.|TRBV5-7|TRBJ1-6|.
TGTGCCAGCAGCTCCTACAGCTGTGCCTCACCCCTCCACTTT
CASSSYSCASPLHF
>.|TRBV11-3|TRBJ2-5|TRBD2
TGTGCCAGCAGCTTCGGGGGGGGACCCCAAGAGACCCAGTACTTC
CASSFGGGPQETQYF
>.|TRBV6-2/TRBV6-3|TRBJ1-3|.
TGTGCCAGCAGTTCGACAGGAAACACCATATATTTT
CASSSTGNTIYF
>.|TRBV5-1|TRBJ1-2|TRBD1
TGCGCCAGCAGTAACACCGGGACAGGGGGCCGAGGCTACACCTTC
CASSNTGTGGRGYTF
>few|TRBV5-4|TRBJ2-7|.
TGTGCCAGCAGCAAAGGACAGCCCTACGAGCAGTACTTC
CASSKGQPYEQYF
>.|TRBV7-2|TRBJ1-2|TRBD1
TGTGCCAGCAGCAGAGGGACAGGGGGGGCCTATGGCTACACCTTC
CASSRGTGGAYGYTF
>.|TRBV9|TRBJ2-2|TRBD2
TGTGCCAGCAGCGCTAGCGGGGGGGCCAGGGAGCTGTTTTTT
CASSASGGARELFF
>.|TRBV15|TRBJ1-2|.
TGTGCCACCAGCAGAGATAAGGGACTCGGTTTTGGCTACACCTTC
CATSRDKGLGFGYTF
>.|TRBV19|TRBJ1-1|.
TGTGCCAGTAAAAATACGGGACTTACGAACACTGAAGCTTTCTTT
CASKNTGLTNTEAFF
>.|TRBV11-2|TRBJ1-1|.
TGTGCCAGCAGCTTAGAGGGCAGATCCACTGAAGCTTTCTTT
CASSLEGRSTEAFF
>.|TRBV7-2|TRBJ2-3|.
TGTGCCAGCAGCTTGATGAGAGCAGATACGCAGTATTTT
CASSLMRADTQYF